Detailed here is one T cell receptor (beta chain). The length of the CDR3 is 16 residues. With V trimmed by 5 bases and J by 2 bases, 11 bases remained unmatched. From germline, CDR1 is SGHTA and CDR2 FQGNSA. Data came from immunoSEQ multiplex PCR; TCRdb stores just in-frame clones and leaves some out. The sample has about 270,000 clones; around 81% are singletons. The data stem from a study of blood T cell repertoires in COVID-19. For the study at large: T cells, B-cell-depleted T cells, or PBMCs provided the cDNA or gDNA that served as material.

V usage is TRBV7-2 and J usage is TRBJ2-5; 7 nucleotides agree with TRBD2. Material: peripheral blood. This TCR came from a woman in her fifties or sixties with active or convalescent COVID-19. The CDR3 loop is CASSPGAASGQETQYF. Written as DNA, the CDR3 is TGTGCCAGCAGCCCAGGCGCGGCTAGCGGTCAAGAGACCCAGTACTTC.